The sample holds one count of the clone carrying this TCR beta chain. This entry belongs to a study of blood T cell repertoires in COVID-19. Study information: Donors in the United States, Italy and Spain gave samples during acute or convalescent COVID-19.

How the authors handled the data: Counts of nucleated cells, estimated from reference gene primer amplification, were obtained. Profiling relied on immunoSEQ multiplex PCR, and the TCRdb table lists in-frame clones only, not all of them. That table gives V, J and clone size, and the DNA gave D and trimming. Of about 170,000 clones in the sample, more than 75% were seen once. The CDR3 loop spans 15 amino acids. V gave up 4 bases and J gave up 5 bases; unmatched junction bases: 8. Germline V CDR1 and CDR2: KGHDR, SFDVKD. Across 24 US areas, participants ranged in age from roughly 18 to 95 years. Participant-given clinical history determined each cohort assignment.

The chain couples TRBV24-1 to TRBJ2-7; TRBD1 matches 9 bases. The sequence was obtained from a human donor with acute COVID-19. The donor label of this sample is uncertain. Sequenced input: PBMCs or T cells enriched from blood (not recorded which). CDR3 in amino acids: CATSDPGTGYHEQYF. The CDR3 region has the DNA TGTGCCACCAGTGACCCCGGGACAGGGTACCACGAGCAGTACTTC.